This entry describes one T cell receptor (beta chain). No antigen is known for it. With the read ending 3 residues before the CDR3 end, the germline J gene is used to fill in that end. The data are from a study of T cells in women clearing cervical HPV infection. Turning to the study itself: Donors had HPV16-related CIN3 or worse; 2 had invasive cancer.

Regarding the study as a whole: TRBV6-7 relative abundance averaged roughly 0.099% in cases and about 0.15% in controls.

From germline, CDR1 is DFQATT and CDR2 SNEGSKA (reference sequence). Trimming took 0 bases from V and 6 from J, leaving 18 bases between them. The CDR3 consists of 16 residues. The protocol was immunoSEQ multiplex PCR, while the TCRdb copy is restricted to in-frame clones and leaves out a portion. The sample features some 33,000 clones, with under 10% in its top ten. The clonotype was recovered from a woman aged 18 to 75 with a cervical HPV16 infection that either progressed to CIN3+ or cleared (not recorded which). The sequenced material came from blood buffy coat. The rearrangement uses TRBV20-1 and TRBJ2-1; a possible D gene is TRBD2 (6 bases). CDR3 sequence: CSARDDVRGVPNEQFF. CDR3 DNA, as far as it was read: TGCAGTGCTAGAGATGATGTCCGCGGGGTGCCCAATGAG.